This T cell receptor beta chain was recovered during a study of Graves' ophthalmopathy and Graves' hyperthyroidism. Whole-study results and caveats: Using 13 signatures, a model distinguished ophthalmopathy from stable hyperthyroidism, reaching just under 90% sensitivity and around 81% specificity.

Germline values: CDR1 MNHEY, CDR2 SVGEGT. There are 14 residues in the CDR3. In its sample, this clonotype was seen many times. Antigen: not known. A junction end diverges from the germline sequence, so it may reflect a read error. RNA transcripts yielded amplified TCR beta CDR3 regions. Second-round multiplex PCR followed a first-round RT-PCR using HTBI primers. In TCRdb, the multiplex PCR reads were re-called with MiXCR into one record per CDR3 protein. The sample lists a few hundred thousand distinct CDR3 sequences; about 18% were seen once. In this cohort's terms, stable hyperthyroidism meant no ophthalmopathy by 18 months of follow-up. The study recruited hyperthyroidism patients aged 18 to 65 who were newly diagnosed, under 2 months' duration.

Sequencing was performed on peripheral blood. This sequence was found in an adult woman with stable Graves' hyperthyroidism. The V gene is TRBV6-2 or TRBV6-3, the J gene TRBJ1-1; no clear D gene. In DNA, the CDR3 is TGTGCCAGCAGTTACACTACAGCGGGCACTGAAACTTTCTTT. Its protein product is CASSYTTAGTETFF.